The clone carrying this T cell receptor beta chain was detected many times. The antigen is not known. Germline assignment: CDR1 DFQATT and CDR2 SNEGSKA (reference sequence). V lost 3 bases and J 9 bases, leaving 12 bases between the germline ends. CDR3 length: 12 amino acids. This entry comes from a study of T-cell memory formation after mild COVID-19. General observations from the study: That cross-reactive memory joined was suggested by some responding clones appearing in pre-infection memory. Those CD4+ clones that contracted were mainly in CM and EM (CD8+ ones in EMRA).

The TCR alpha and TCR beta cDNA libraries, bearing sample barcodes and UMIs, were generated by 5'RACE using constant-segment primers. TCRdb reprocessed the 5' RACE reads via MiXCR and lists one record per CDR3 protein. The data contain 350,000 to 550,000 distinct CDR3 sequences, around 17% of them seen just once; the ten biggest clones take up about a fifth. V and J are TRBV20-1 and TRBJ2-1; D not certain. The sequence derives from a man aged 18 to 30 who had mild COVID-19 (a few samples of this study predate the infection). Cell type and time point are not known. The sequenced sample was PBMCs or a T cell subset sorted from them (not recorded which). CDR3 in amino acids: CSASGRVGEQFF. CDR3 DNA: TGCAGTGCTAGTGGTAGGGTCGGTGAGCAGTTCTTC.